Each of the 27 T cell receptor beta chains below was sequenced from the same sample in a study of T cell responses to AZD1222 COVID-19 vaccine. Method: immunoSEQ multiplex PCR; TCRdb's copy keeps in-frame clones and lacks some. The sample includes about 27,000 clones, 92% of them seen just once. The sequences come from peripheral blood, collected 28 days after the second AZD1222 dose. Receptors originate from an adult who received the AZD1222 COVID-19 vaccine.

In DNA form, the CDR3 reads TGTGCCAGCAGCAAGGGACTAGCGGGAGCTGAGCAGTTCTTC. Its protein product is CASSKGLAGAEQFF. V gene TRBV5-4 combines with J gene TRBJ2-1; 14 nucleotides align to TRBD2. J was trimmed by 9 bases and V by 4 bases; bases with no gene match: 3. CDR3 size: 14 residues. CDR1 is SGHNT, CDR2 YYREEE, per germline (reference sequence). Using reference TRBV5-4 and TRBJ2-1 for the parts outside the CDR3, the full variable domain is ETGVTQSPTHLIKTRGQQVTLRCSSQSGHNTVSWYQQALGQGPQFIFQYYREEENGRGNFPPRFSGLQFPNYSSELNVNALELDDSALYLCASSKGLAGAEQFFGPGTRLTVL.

The V and J genes are TRBV6-5 and TRBJ2-7, with 10 positions matching TRBD1. With V trimmed by 2 bases and J by 4 bases, 5 bases remained unmatched. The CDR3 loop spans 15 amino acids. Germline loops: CDR1 MNHEY, CDR2 SVGAGI. The DNA of the CDR3 is TGTGCCAGCAGTTACGCCGGGACAGGGGAGTACGAGCAGTACTTC. Translated, it gives CASSYAGTGEYEQYF.

The rearrangement uses TRBV2 and TRBJ1-1; tentatively, D is TRBD1 (6 bases). CDR3 length: 12 amino acids. Germline CDR1 SNHLY, CDR2 FYNNEI. Trimming stripped 5 bases from V and 4 bases from J, with 8 bases between. The CDR3 here is CASSKQGTEAFF. The CDR3 DNA follows: TGTGCCAGCAGTAAACAGGGCACTGAAGCTTTCTTT.

The J gene is TRBJ2-2, the V gene TRBV5-1, with 7 bases fitting TRBD2. CDR1 and CDR2 (germline): SGHRS, YFSETQ. Germline trimming cut 9 bases from V and 3 bases from J; bases unmatched to any gene: 5. The CDR3 is made up of 13 amino acids. Written as DNA, the CDR3 is TGCGCCACTGGACGGGGGGACACCGGGGAGCTGTTTTTT. Protein: CATGRGDTGELFF.

The V and J genes are TRBV5-1 and TRBJ2-7; possibly TRBD1 or TRBD2 for D (5 bases each). The CDR3 contains 14 residues. V dropped 4 bases and J dropped 0 bases, with 11 bases sitting between them. Germline-derived CDR1 and CDR2 are SGHRS and YFSETQ. The CDR3 sequence: CASSKGTYSYEQYF. DNA for the CDR3: TGCGCCAGCAGCAAAGGGACCTACTCCTACGAGCAGTACTTC.

The rearrangement uses TRBV28 and TRBJ2-7, with 7 bases identical to TRBD1. There are 12 residues in the CDR3. V lost 6 bases to trimming and J lost 4 bases; unmatched junction nucleotides: 3. The germline gives CDR1 MDHEN, CDR2 SYDVKM. The CDR3 bases are TGTGCCAGCAGGGGACAGATATACGAGCAGTACTTC. Protein product: CASRGQIYEQYF. The full variable domain, completed using reference TRBV28 and TRBJ2-7, is DVKVTQSSRYLVKRTGEKVFLECVQDMDHENMFWYRQDPGLGLRLIYFSYDVKMKEKGDIPEGYSVSREKKERFSLILESASTNQTSMYLCASRGQIYEQYFGPGTRLTVT.

The rearrangement uses TRBV9 and TRBJ2-1; 7 bases match TRBD1. V was clipped by 3 bases and J by 2 bases; unmatched bases: 5. Germline V CDR1 and CDR2: SGDLS, YYNGEE. The CDR3 spans 15 residues. CDR3 nucleotide sequence: TGTGCCAGCAGCGGAGGGGACAGTACCTACAATGAGCAGTTCTTC. Encoded protein: CASSGGDSTYNEQFF.

The chain joins TRBV7-3 to TRBJ1-3; D may be TRBD1 (5 bases). CDR1 is SGHTA and CDR2 is FQGTGA in the germline V gene. The V and J ends lost 5 bases and 9 bases respectively, with 14 bases between them. This CDR3 has 13 amino acids. For the CDR3, the DNA is TGTGCCAGCAGCCGTGGACCTCAGGGCACCATATATTTT. Translation: CASSRGPQGTIYF.

This chain joins TRBV6-2 or TRBV6-3 and TRBJ2-1; D gene ambiguous. V was pared by 1 base and J by 11 bases, with 27 bases between. The CDR3 consists of 18 residues. Germline V gene sequence: CDR1 MNHEY, CDR2 SVGEGT. CDR3 nucleotides: TGTGCCAGCAGTTACTTCGAGTGGGGAAGCTTGAACGGTAGGCAGCAGTTCTTC. It encodes CASSYFEWGSLNGRQQFF.

The chain is built from TRBV20-1 and TRBJ2-7; TRBD1 or TRBD2 may be the D gene (5 bases each). The CDR3 totals 16 residues. V shed 3 bases and J shed 7 bases, with 25 bases lying between them. Germline assignment: CDR1 DFQATT and CDR2 SNEGSKA (reference sequence). CDR3 sequence (DNA): TGCAGTGCTAGTGAAATCCCCGGGACCATGGACTGGGAGCAGTACTTC. Translated: CSASEIPGTMDWEQYF.

V gene TRBV6-5 combines with J gene TRBJ1-1; D is unresolved. Germline V gene lookup returns CDR1 MNHEY and CDR2 SVGAGI. Trimming stripped 5 bases from V and 1 base from J, with 11 bases between. The CDR3 totals 14 residues. CDR3 bases: TGTGCCAGCAGTCTTACAGTCCCGAACACTGAAGCTTTCTTT. This gives the protein CASSLTVPNTEAFF.

The count of this clone is one. J is TRBJ2-4 and V is TRBV9; tentatively, D is TRBD1 (6 bases). Germline V gene data show CDR1 as SGDLS and CDR2 as YYNGEE. The CDR3 contains 14 residues. V lost 7 bases and J lost 1, with 12 bases in between. This CDR3 is CASARGQAKNIQYF. The CDR3 nucleotides read TGTGCCAGCGCCCGAGGACAGGCCAAAAACATTCAGTACTTC.

This clone was seen once. The genes are TRBV16 and TRBJ2-3; 9 positions match TRBD2. The germline V gene encodes CDR1 KGHSY and CDR2 FQNENV. Trimming removed 0 bases from V and 5 bases from J; junction bases left unmatched: 6. The CDR3 covers 16 residues. CDR3 loop: CASSQSGLALEDTQYF. The CDR3, as DNA: TGTGCCAGCAGCCAATCCGGACTAGCGCTGGAAGATACGCAGTATTTT.

The chain links TRBV28 to TRBJ1-3; the D is unclear. Per germline, CDR1 MDHEN and CDR2 SYDVKM. The CDR3 is made up of 15 amino acids. Trimming removed 6 bases from V and 4 bases from J, with 16 bases in between. The CDR3 loop is CASSPPKVSGNTIYF. CDR3 sequence (DNA): TGTGCCAGCAGCCCTCCGAAGGTCTCCGGAAACACCATATATTTT.

V and J are TRBV7-9 and TRBJ2-7; no clear D. Germline V gene lookup returns CDR1 SEHNR and CDR2 FQNEAQ (reference sequence). Trimming pared 1 base from V and 7 bases from J, leaving 11 bases between. The CDR3 loop spans 13 amino acids. The CDR3 is CASSLVIGREQYF. The CDR3 DNA is TGTGCCAGCAGCTTAGTTATAGGTAGGGAGCAGTACTTC.

This chain joins TRBV5-1 and TRBJ1-4, with a possible D match to TRBD1 (6 bases). Trimming pared 5 bases from V and 0 bases from J, leaving 14 bases between. The CDR3 is 16 amino acids. Germline V gene sequence: CDR1 SGHRS, CDR2 YFSETQ. CDR3 amino acids: CASSEIRGSTNEKLFF. The CDR3 DNA reads TGCGCCAGCAGTGAAATCAGGGGCTCAACTAATGAAAAACTGTTTTTT.

V and J are TRBV5-1 and TRBJ2-6; 7 bases match TRBD1. Unmatched junction bases numbered 6, after V lost 3 bases and J lost 0 bases. Germline V CDR1 and CDR2: SGHRS, YFSETQ. This CDR3 comprises 17 residues. CDR3 sequence reads: CASSSGQLGSGANVLTF. As DNA, the CDR3 is TGCGCCAGCAGCTCGGGACAGTTAGGCTCTGGGGCCAACGTCCTGACTTTC.

The rearrangement joins TRBV11-2 to TRBJ2-3, with D perhaps matching TRBD2 (6 bases). This CDR3 is built from 17 residues. Trimming shortened V by 5 bases and J by 0 bases, and 18 bases separated the two germline ends. CDR1 SGHAT and CDR2 FQNNGV come from the germline V gene. The CDR3: CASSLLGVGLSTDTQYF. The CDR3 region has the DNA TGTGCCAGCAGCCTCCTGGGGGTGGGACTTAGCACAGATACGCAGTATTTT. Supplemented by reference TRBV11-2 and TRBJ2-3, the full variable domain reads EAGVAQSPRYKIIEKRQSVAFWCNPISGHATLYWYQQILGQGPKLLIQFQNNGVVDDSQLPKDRFSAERLKGVDSTLKIQPAKLEDSAVYLCASSLLGVGLSTDTQYFGPGTRLTVL.

The chain has TRBV3-1 (or the pseudogene TRBV3-2) and TRBJ2-7; D uncertain. This CDR3 is built from 13 residues. V was cut by 2 bases and J by 4 bases, with 9 bases left in between. CDR1 LGHDT and CDR2 YNNKEL come from the germline V gene (reference sequence). This CDR3 reads CASSQSVLYEQYF. CDR3 bases: TGTGCCAGCAGCCAATCCGTCCTATACGAGCAGTACTTC.

The V and J genes are TRBV12-3 or TRBV12-4 and TRBJ1-2; D ambiguous. V gave up 0 bases and J gave up 5 bases, with 4 bases separating them. This CDR3 has 12 amino acids. CDR3 bases: TGTGCCAGCAGTTTAGCAGCTTATGGCTACACCTTC. It is translated as CASSLAAYGYTF.

The chain employs TRBV18 and TRBJ1-2, with 7 bases aligning to TRBD1. Unmatched junction bases numbered 10, after V lost 3 bases and J lost 0 bases. Germline CDR1 reads KGHSH; CDR2 reads LQKENI. The CDR3 totals 17 residues. The CDR3 DNA sequence: TGTGCCAGCTCACCGACAGGGCCTACCGCCACTAACTATGGCTACACCTTC. Protein product: CASSPTGPTATNYGYTF.

This clone has just one count. The chain carries TRBV18 and TRBJ1-6, with 8 bases matching TRBD1. There are 16 residues in the CDR3. Trimming at V came to 2 bases and at J to 6 bases, leaving 6 bases not matched to a gene. Germline-derived CDR1 and CDR2 are KGHSH and LQKENI. CDR3 sequence reads: CASSPKSGGGNSPLHF. The CDR3 DNA is TGTGCCAGCTCACCAAAGTCAGGGGGCGGTAATTCACCCCTCCACTTT.

The CDR3: CASWWGQGNTGELFF. The CDR3 DNA reads as TGTGCCAGCTGGTGGGGACAGGGGAACACCGGGGAGCTGTTTTTT. The rearrangement uses TRBV6-5 and TRBJ2-2; 9 bases agree with TRBD1. In germline, CDR1 is MNHEY, CDR2 SVGAGI. The CDR3 is 15 amino acids. The trim removed 8 bases at V and 1 base at J, leaving 5 bases unmatched.

This chain uses TRBV6-5 with TRBJ1-1; D remains ambiguous. CDR1 MNHEY and CDR2 SVGAGI come from the germline V gene. With 7 bases removed from V and 0 bases from J, the gap between germline ends came to 12 bases. The CDR3 has 14 residues. The CDR3 nucleotides are TGTGCCAGCAATTCGGGTACGGTGAACACTGAAGCTTTCTTT. Encoded protein: CASNSGTVNTEAFF.

The chain joins TRBV28 to TRBJ1-3; D not certain. V lost 6 bases and J lost 4, with 13 bases in between. CDR3 length: 14 residues. Germline V lookup: CDR1 MDHEN, CDR2 SYDVKM. The DNA of the CDR3 is TGTGCCAGCAGCCGAGCCGGGTCCGGAAACACCATATATTTT. It is translated as CASSRAGSGNTIYF.

The rearrangement links TRBV28 to TRBJ1-1; D ambiguous. V was cut by 3 bases and J by 11 bases, with 19 bases left in between. The CDR3 is 14 residues long. Germline-derived CDR1 and CDR2 are MDHEN and SYDVKM. Here the CDR3 reads CASSFPNGIRRAFF. For the CDR3, the DNA is TGTGCCAGCAGTTTCCCTAATGGAATTCGGCGGGCTTTCTTT.

This chain links TRBV6-5 with TRBJ2-3; TRBD1 agrees at 7 bases. The CDR3 has 16 residues. In germline, CDR1 is MNHEY, CDR2 SVGAGI. The V gene end was trimmed by 4 bases and the J gene end by 0 bases; junction bases not matched to a gene: 7. The CDR3 sequence is CASSSYRGSSTDTQYF. The CDR3 DNA is TGTGCCAGCAGTTCGTACAGGGGTTCTAGCACAGATACGCAGTATTTT.